Below, 31 T cell receptor beta chains from the same sample are listed, as sequenced in a study of cytomegalovirus exposure and HLA in healthy donors. The PCR used 60 Vbeta and 13 Jbeta primers. The method was immunoSEQ multiplex PCR; TCRdb's version includes in-frame clones alone and lacks a portion of them. The sample has 83,000 or so clones, around 81% seen once. Specimen: PBMCs. The receptors come from a woman in her twenties or thirties in good health and CMV-seronegative.

Only one count was recorded for this clone. The J gene is TRBJ1-1, the V gene TRBV28, with TRBD1 as a possible D gene (5 bases). The ends were cut back, 6 bases at V and 3 bases at J, with 8 bases in the middle. Looked up from germline, CDR1 is MDHEN and CDR2 is SYDVKM. The CDR3 has 12 residues. The CDR3 reads CASRGLYTEAFF. For the CDR3, the DNA is TGTGCCAGCAGGGGGCTTTACACTGAAGCTTTCTTT.

This chain joins TRBV7-8 and TRBJ1-2, with TRBD1 as a possible D gene (6 bases). Germline V gives CDR1 SGHVS, CDR2 FQNEAQ. The V gene lost 9 bases and the J gene lost 4 bases, with 18 bases spanning the gap. The CDR3 length is 14 residues. The CDR3 loop is CASGDRRDTYGYTF. CDR3 coding DNA: TGTGCCAGTGGGGATCGAAGGGACACCTATGGCTACACCTTC.

The V call is TRBV19, the J call TRBJ2-2; 8 nucleotides agree with TRBD1. The germline V gene encodes CDR1 LNHDA and CDR2 SQIVND (reference sequence). The CDR3 has 14 residues. J was trimmed by 3 bases and V by 5 bases; bases with no gene match: 2. Here the CDR3 reads CASSSGGYTGELFF. The CDR3 DNA reads as TGTGCCAGTAGTTCAGGGGGCTACACCGGGGAGCTGTTTTTT.

This rearrangement joins TRBV10-3 to TRBJ2-7, with D possibly matching TRBD2 (7 bases). V was cut by 5 bases and J by 3 bases, with 14 bases left in between. This CDR3 spans 14 amino acids. The germline CDR1 and CDR2 sequences are ENHRY and SYGVKD. This CDR3 is CAISREGGHYEQYF. DNA of the CDR3: TGTGCCATCAGTAGAGAGGGGGGGCACTACGAGCAGTACTTC.

The chain combines TRBV9 with TRBJ2-1; D not resolved. The CDR3 length is 15 residues. Deletions cut 0 bases from V and 4 bases from J, with 11 bases between. CDR1 is SGDLS and CDR2 is YYNGEE in the germline V gene. The CDR3 spells CASSVEYYGYNEQFF. As DNA, the CDR3 is TGTGCCAGCAGCGTAGAATACTACGGATACAATGAGCAGTTCTTC.

This clone was detected once. J is TRBJ2-7 and V is TRBV5-4; D is perhaps TRBD2 (5 bases). The CDR3 runs to 15 residues. Germline loops: CDR1 SGHNT, CDR2 YYREEE (reference sequence). V was trimmed by 3 bases and J by 0 bases, leaving 13 bases between them. The CDR3 DNA is TGTGCCAGCAGCTCGGCCGAGCGGCCCTCCTACGAGCAGTACTTC. Its protein is CASSSAERPSYEQYF.

The chain joins TRBV5-1 to TRBJ1-2; no clear D. The germline V and J ends were trimmed by 1 base and 4 bases, with 11 bases remaining between them. The CDR3 contains 14 residues. Looked up from germline, CDR1 is SGHRS and CDR2 is YFSETQ. CDR3 bases: TGCGCCAGCAGCTTGAAGGAGGGAGGCTATGGCTACACCTTC. As protein: CASSLKEGGYGYTF.

The CDR3 region is CASLTGGSRSYEQYF. The CDR3 DNA sequence: TGTGCCAGCCTAACAGGGGGCAGTCGGTCCTACGAGCAGTACTTC. The chain uses TRBV2 and TRBJ2-7; 9 bases are shared with TRBD1. Germline CDR1 reads SNHLY; CDR2 reads FYNNEI. The V segment lost 8 bases and the J segment 1 base; nucleotides outside the gene matches: 9. The CDR3 has 15 residues.

This clone was counted a few times. The CDR3 DNA follows: TGTGCCACCAGCAGAGATAGGGACACAGTGAATCAGCCCCAGCATTTT. Translated: CATSRDRDTVNQPQHF. This sequence joins TRBV15 and TRBJ1-5; D is possibly TRBD1 (6 bases). The CDR3 totals 16 residues. Germline V CDR1 and CDR2: LNHNV, YYDKDF (reference sequence). Trimming cost V 0 bases and J 4 bases, with 13 bases left between them.

V gene TRBV7-2 combines with J gene TRBJ1-1, with TRBD1 identical over 7 bases. In germline, CDR1 is SGHTA, CDR2 FQGNSA. The CDR3 has 14 residues. V trimming: 3 bases; J trimming: 7 bases; junction bases outside the gene matches: 8. The CDR3 nucleotides read TGTGCCAGCAGCTTGAGGGGAAACAGGGGTGAAGCTTTCTTT. It encodes CASSLRGNRGEAFF.

The chain has TRBV28 and TRBJ2-7, with D perhaps matching TRBD2 (5 bases). The CDR3 is 13 residues long. Germline V CDR1 and CDR2: MDHEN, SYDVKM. The CDR3 reads CASRGRYSYEQYF. CDR3 nucleotides: TGTGCTTCGCGAGGGCGGTACTCCTACGAGCAGTACTTC.

This clone is a singleton in its sample. The rearrangement joins TRBV2 to TRBJ2-5, with D possibly being TRBD2 (7 bases). V was cut by 8 bases and J by 5 bases, with 18 bases left in between. The CDR3 is 14 residues long. The germline V gene encodes CDR1 SNHLY and CDR2 FYNNEI. CDR3 residues: CASLGGGGPETQYF. The CDR3 DNA follows: TGTGCCAGCCTAGGGGGGGGAGGGCCGGAGACCCAGTACTTC.

The chain is built from TRBV28 and TRBJ2-1, with TRBD2 matching over 9 bases. J lost 5 bases, V lost 8 bases, and 10 bases had no gene match. The germline V gene encodes CDR1 MDHEN and CDR2 SYDVKM. The CDR3 contains 15 residues. The CDR3 protein is CASGGRASGNNEQFF. The CDR3 DNA is TGTGCCAGCGGTGGTAGGGCTAGCGGGAACAATGAGCAGTTCTTC.

The chain couples TRBV21-1 to TRBJ2-2; the table's D gene call, TRBD1, was not cross checked with the DNA. TRBV21-1 is deemed a pseudogene. The CDR3 spans 19 residues. CDR3 nucleotides: TGTGCCAGCAGCAAAGAACGACCAGGGGCGAAAGTGGACACCGGGGAGCTGTTTTTT. Its translation is CASSKERPGAKVDTGELFF.

V and J are TRBV5-1 and TRBJ2-5; no firm D call. Germline assignment: CDR1 SGHRS and CDR2 YFSETQ. This CDR3 has 14 residues. The V end lost 0 bases, the J end lost 1 base, and 7 bases lay between the germline ends. This chain's CDR3 is CASSLGLGQETQYF. CDR3 coding DNA: TGCGCCAGCAGCTTGGGACTGGGCCAAGAGACCCAGTACTTC.

CDR3 protein: CASQSRTDRIHEQYF. CDR3 in DNA: TGTGCCAGCCAATCCAGGACGGACAGGATCCACGAGCAGTACTTC. The rearrangement joins TRBV2 to TRBJ2-5; 7 positions agree with TRBD1. The end of the DNA is better explained by TRBJ2-7, so the J call may be wrong. Per germline, CDR1 SNHLY and CDR2 FYNNEI. The CDR3 covers 15 residues.

The sample holds one count of this clone. This chain connects TRBV7-6 to TRBJ2-3; 7 nucleotides match TRBD1. The CDR3 loop spans 18 amino acids. Germline CDR1 and CDR2: SGHVS and FNYEAQ. V was clipped by 3 bases and J by 0 bases; unmatched bases: 12. CDR3 coding DNA: TGTGCCAGCAGCTTCGACACAGGGGCGAGCGATAGCACAGATACGCAGTATTTT. Residues: CASSFDTGASDSTDTQYF.

This clone was seen only once. The rearrangement uses TRBV28 and TRBJ2-7, with D possibly TRBD2 on 5 matching bases. Trimming removed 6 bases at V and 6 bases at J, with 9 bases between. CDR1 is MDHEN and CDR2 is SYDVKM in the germline V gene. This CDR3 has 11 residues. CDR3 sequence (DNA): TGTGCCAGCAGGGAGGATAGCGAGCAGTACTTC. Amino acid sequence: CASREDSEQYF.

The rearrangement joins TRBV7-2 to TRBJ2-3; D might be TRBD2 (5 bases). The CDR3 spans 13 residues. With 3 bases removed from V and 3 bases from J, the gap between germline ends came to 7 bases. Per the germline V gene, CDR1 is SGHTA and CDR2 is FQGNSA. The CDR3 loop is CASSFGGTDTQYF. CDR3 nucleotides: TGTGCCAGCAGCTTCGGAGGAACAGATACGCAGTATTTT. The entire variable domain, with the rest obtained from reference TRBV7-2 and TRBJ2-3, is as follows: GAGVSQSPSNKVTEKGKDVELRCDPISGHTALYWYRQSLGQGLEFLIYFQGNSAPDKSGLPSDRFSAERTGGSVSTLTIQRTQQEDSAVYLCASSFGGTDTQYFGPGTRLTVL.

This chain links TRBV28 with TRBJ1-1, with D tentatively TRBD1 (6 bases). Germline V gene lookup returns CDR1 MDHEN and CDR2 SYDVKM. The CDR3 extends over 14 amino acids. Trimming shortened V by 5 bases and J by 5 bases, and 15 bases separated the two germline ends. This CDR3 reads CASSLRGAQTEAFF. In nucleotides, the CDR3 is TGTGCCAGCAGTCTCCGGGGGGCGCAGACTGAAGCTTTCTTT.

This chain's CDR3 is CASRFGLAGGEQYF. CDR3 nucleotides: TGTGCCAGCCGGTTTGGACTAGCGGGAGGCGAGCAGTACTTC. J is TRBJ2-7 and V is TRBV27, with 14 bases lining up with TRBD2. Germline CDR1 is MNHEY and CDR2 is SMNVEV (reference sequence). The CDR3 sequence is 14 residues long. Trimming at V came to 8 bases and at J to 6 bases, leaving 6 bases not matched to a gene.

There are a few counts of this clone. The chain is built from TRBV15 and TRBJ1-6, with TRBD1 matching 11 bases. The CDR3 runs 16 residues. The J segment lost 9 bases and the V segment lost 1 base, leaving 5 bases of the junction unmatched. Per the germline V gene, CDR1 is LNHNV and CDR2 is YYDKDF (reference sequence). The CDR3 here is CATSRAQGTGGSPLHF. The CDR3 bases are TGTGCCACCAGCAGAGCTCAGGGGACAGGGGGTTCACCCCTCCACTTT.

The CDR3 spells CAALSRVNEQFF. For the CDR3, the DNA is TGCGCCGCCCTCAGCAGGGTCAATGAGCAGTTCTTC. V usage is TRBV10-2 and J usage is TRBJ2-1, with D maybe TRBD1 (5 bases). CDR1 WSHSY and CDR2 SAAADI come from the germline V gene. V was cut by 11 bases and J by 6 bases, with 14 bases left in between. The CDR3 contains 12 residues.

Here the CDR3 reads CASSKEGGADQPQHF. The CDR3 bases are TGTGCCAGCAGCAAAGAAGGAGGGGCGGATCAGCCCCAGCATTTT. V is TRBV21-1 and J is TRBJ1-5. TRBV21-1 counts as a pseudogene. The CDR3 totals 15 residues.

This clone was found a few times. This chain uses TRBV28 with TRBJ2-2, with 7 positions matching TRBD2. CDR3 size: 15 residues. J was trimmed by 6 bases and V by 4 bases; bases with no gene match: 8. Germline V CDR1 and CDR2: MDHEN, SYDVKM. The CDR3 region has the DNA TGTGCCAGCAGTTCAAGCGGGACTATCCCCGGGGAGCTGTTTTTT. Translating gives CASSSSGTIPGELFF.

The CDR3 reads CASSPVPGTIYGDTQYF. CDR3 nucleotide sequence: TGTGCCAGCAGCCCCGTCCCCGGGACAATCTATGGAGATACGCAGTATTTT. The chain couples TRBV27 to TRBJ2-3; D may be TRBD1 (6 bases). The germline gives CDR1 MNHEY, CDR2 SMNVEV (reference sequence). The CDR3 spans 17 residues. V dropped 6 bases and J dropped 5 bases, with 24 bases sitting between them.

The rearrangement uses TRBV18 and TRBJ1-2, with 7 positions matching TRBD1. This CDR3 is built from 16 residues. Germline V gene lookup returns CDR1 KGHSH and CDR2 LQKENI. V gave up 4 bases and J gave up 2 bases; unmatched junction bases: 10. Here the CDR3 DNA reads TGTGCCAGCTCACAGGGACAGATGAGGGAGAACTATGGCTACACCTTC. Translating it yields CASSQGQMRENYGYTF. Variable domain in full (rest from reference TRBV18 and TRBJ1-2): NAGVMQNPRHLVRRRGQEARLRCSPMKGHSHVYWYRQLPEEGLKFMVYLQKENIIDESGMPKERFSAEFPKEGPSILRIQQVVRGDSAAYFCASSQGQMRENYGYTFGSGTRLTVV.

DNA for the CDR3: TGTGCCTGGCGCCAACAGGGGGCGAATCAGCCCCAGCATTTT. It codes for CAWRQQGANQPQHF. V gene TRBV30 combines with J gene TRBJ1-5; 9 nucleotides agree with TRBD1. The CDR3 loop spans 14 amino acids. Germline-derived CDR1 and CDR2 are GTSNPN and SVGIG (reference sequence). J lost 4 bases, V lost 5 bases, and 6 bases had no gene match. The entire variable domain, with the rest obtained from reference TRBV30 and TRBJ1-5, is as follows: SQTIHQWPATLVQPVGSPLSLECTVEGTSNPNLYWYRQAAGRGLQLLFYSVGIGQISSEVPQNLSASRPQDRQFILSSKKLLLSDSGFYLCAWRQQGANQPQHFGDGTRLSIL.

V and J are TRBV5-4 and TRBJ2-5; a weak D match, TRBD1 (5 bases). With the DNA end fitting TRBJ2-7 better, the J assignment may be wrong. CDR1 is SGHNT, CDR2 YYREEE, per germline (reference sequence). The CDR3 loop spans 15 amino acids. DNA for the CDR3: TGTGCCAGCAGCGGGAACTGGGGCCCTAGTAACGAGCAGTACTTC. Its translation: CASSGNWGPSNEQYF.

The J gene is TRBJ2-7, the V gene TRBV7-6, with 8 nucleotides matching TRBD2. The J segment lost 0 bases and the V segment lost 5 bases, leaving 9 bases of the junction unmatched. Germline assignment: CDR1 SGHVS and CDR2 FNYEAQ. The CDR3 is 16 amino acids. CDR3 DNA: TGTGCCAGCAGCGCGGGGGGTGGACTAGCCTCCTACGAGCAGTACTTC. This encodes CASSAGGGLASYEQYF.

The gene calls are TRBV7-9 and TRBJ1-3; 10 nucleotides align to TRBD1. Trimming cost V 5 bases and J 4 bases; bases outside gene matches: 8. CDR3 length: 16 residues. CDR1 is SEHNR and CDR2 is FQNEAQ in the germline V gene (reference sequence). Here the CDR3 reads CASSETGGLSGNTIYF. Here the CDR3 DNA reads TGTGCCAGCAGCGAGACAGGGGGCTTGTCGGGAAACACCATATATTTT.